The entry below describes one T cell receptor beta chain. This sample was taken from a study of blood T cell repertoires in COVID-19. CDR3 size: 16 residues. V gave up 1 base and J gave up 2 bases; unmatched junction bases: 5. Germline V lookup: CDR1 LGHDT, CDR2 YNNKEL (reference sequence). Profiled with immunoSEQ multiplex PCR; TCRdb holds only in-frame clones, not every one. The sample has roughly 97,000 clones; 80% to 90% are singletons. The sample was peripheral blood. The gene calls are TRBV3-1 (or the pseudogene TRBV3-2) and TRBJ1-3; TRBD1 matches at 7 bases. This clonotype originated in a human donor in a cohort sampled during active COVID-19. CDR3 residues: CASSQATGSAGNTIYF. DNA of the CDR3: TGTGCCAGCAGCCAAGCGACAGGGTCCGCTGGAAACACCATATATTTT.